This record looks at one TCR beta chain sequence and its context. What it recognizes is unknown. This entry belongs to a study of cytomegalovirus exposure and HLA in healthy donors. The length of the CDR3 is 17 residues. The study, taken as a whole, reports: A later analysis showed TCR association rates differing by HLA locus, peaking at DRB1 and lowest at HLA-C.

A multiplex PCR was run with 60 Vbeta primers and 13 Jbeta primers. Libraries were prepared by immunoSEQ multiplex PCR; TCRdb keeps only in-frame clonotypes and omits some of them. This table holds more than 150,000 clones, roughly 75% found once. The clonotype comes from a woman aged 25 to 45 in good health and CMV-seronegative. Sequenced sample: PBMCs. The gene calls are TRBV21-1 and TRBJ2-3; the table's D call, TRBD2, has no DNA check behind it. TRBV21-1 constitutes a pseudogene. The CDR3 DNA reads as TGTGCCAGCAGCCAGGCACTAGCGGGGGGGCATGCAGATACGCAGTATTTT. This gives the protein CASSQALAGGHADTQYF.